This T cell receptor beta chain was identified in a study of blood T cell repertoires in COVID-19. Whole-study context: There were acute and convalescent COVID-19 samples, and they came from the United States, Italy and Spain. PBMCs, B-cell-depleted T cells, or T cells provided the cDNA or gDNA that made up the material.

Original handling: Amplifying reference gene primers gave estimates of nucleated cell counts. Some clones are missing from TCRdb's copy, which holds only in-frame ones; the method was immunoSEQ multiplex PCR. D and trimming were read from the DNA, whereas the V and J calls and clone size are those reported in that table. The data contain 110,000 to 150,000 clones, 84% of them seen just once; the ten biggest clones take up 44%. The TCR was taken from a human donor in a cohort sampled during active COVID-19. Source material: peripheral blood.

The CDR3: CASSLAGGAPNEQFF. CDR3 nucleotides: TGTGCCAGCAGCTTAGCGGGCGGAGCGCCCAATGAGCAGTTCTTC. The chain carries TRBV7-3 and TRBJ2-1; tentatively, D is TRBD2 (5 bases). The CDR3 loop spans 15 amino acids. Deletions cut 2 bases from V and 6 bases from J, with 14 bases between. CDR1 is SGHTA and CDR2 is FQGTGA in the germline V gene.